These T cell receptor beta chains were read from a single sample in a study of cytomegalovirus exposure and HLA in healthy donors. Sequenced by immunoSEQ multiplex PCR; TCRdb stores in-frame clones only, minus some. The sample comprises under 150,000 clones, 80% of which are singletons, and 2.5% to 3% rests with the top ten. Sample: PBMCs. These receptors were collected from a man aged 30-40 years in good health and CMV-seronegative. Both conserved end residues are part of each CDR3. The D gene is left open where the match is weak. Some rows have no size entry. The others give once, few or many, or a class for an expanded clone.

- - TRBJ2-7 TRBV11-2 TGTGCCAGCAGCTTAGGGAGGGACTTCTCCTACGAGCAGTACTTC CASSLGRDFSYEQYF
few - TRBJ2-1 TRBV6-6 TGTGCCAACTCGGGGACTTACCCATACAATGAGCAGTTCTTC CANSGTYPYNEQFF
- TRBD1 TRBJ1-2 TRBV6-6 TGTGCCAGCAGTTACAGGCCAGGGGGTGGATATGGCTACACCTTC CASSYRPGGGYGYTF
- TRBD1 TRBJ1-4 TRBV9 TGTGCCAGCAGCCGGGGACAGGTTAATGAAAAACTGTTTTTT CASSRGQVNEKLFF
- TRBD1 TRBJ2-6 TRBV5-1 TGCGCCAGCAGCTTGTCGGGACAGGGGGCGGCTGGGGCCAACGTCCTGACTTTC CASSLSGQGAAGANVLTF
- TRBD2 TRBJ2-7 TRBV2 TGTGCCAGCAGTGTTCGAGGGAGGGCAATGTACGAGCAGTACTTC CASSVRGRAMYEQYF
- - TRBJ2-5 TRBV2 TGTGCCAGCAAGAGAGAGGAAGAGACCCAGTACTTC CASKREEETQYF
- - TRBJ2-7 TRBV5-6 TGTGCCAGCAGCTTGGCCTGGCAGGGCCCCTACGAGCAGTACTTC CASSLAWQGPYEQYF
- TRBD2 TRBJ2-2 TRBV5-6 TGTGCCAGCAGCCCTCTGGGGACTAGTCATACCGGGGAGCTGTTTTTT CASSPLGTSHTGELFF
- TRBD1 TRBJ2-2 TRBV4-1 TGCGCCAGCAGCTTTTCCCCAGGGGGCTTAGGCACCGGGGAGCTGTTTTTT CASSFSPGGLGTGELFF
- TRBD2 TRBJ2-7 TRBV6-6 TGTGCCAGCAGTTGGGGTAGGGGTAGCGGGTATTACGAGCAGTACTTC CASSWGRGSGYYEQYF
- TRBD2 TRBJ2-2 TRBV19 TGTGCCAGTTCTAGCGGAGTGAACACCGGGGAGCTGTTTTTT CASSSGVNTGELFF
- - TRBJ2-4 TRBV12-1 TGTGCCAGCAGCTCCTCTCCTAGCGGGACGGCCAAAAACATTCAGTACTTC CASSSSPSGTAKNIQYF
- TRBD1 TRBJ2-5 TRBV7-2 TGTGCCAGCAGCTTTTTAGGGACAGGGGGTGAGACCCAGTACTTC CASSFLGTGGETQYF
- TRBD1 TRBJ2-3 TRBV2 TGTGCCACGGACGGACAGGTCACAGATACGCAGTATTTT CATDGQVTDTQYF
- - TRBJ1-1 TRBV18 TGTGCCAGCTCATCGGGACAAAACACTGAAGCTTTCTTT CASSSGQNTEAFF
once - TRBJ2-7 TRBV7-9 TGTGCCAGCAGCTTAAGCCGAGGGGGGGGTAGCGACGAGCAGTACTTC CASSLSRGGGSDEQYF
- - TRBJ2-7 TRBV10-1 TGCGCGGAGGACGACTACGAGCAGTACTTC CAEDDYEQYF
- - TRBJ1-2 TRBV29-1 TGCAGCGTTGACCAGGGCTACTATGGCTACACCTTC CSVDQGYYGYTF
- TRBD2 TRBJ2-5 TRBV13 TGTGCCAGCAGCTCGGGACTAGCGGGAGTGGAGCAAGAGACCCAGTACTTC CASSSGLAGVEQETQYF
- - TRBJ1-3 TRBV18 TGTGCCAGCTCACCGACGACAGCTGGAAACACCATATATTTT CASSPTTAGNTIYF
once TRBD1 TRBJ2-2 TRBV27 TGTGCCAGCAATCCCCTTCGGGACAGGGATTTATCCACCGGGGAGCTGTTTTTT CASNPLRDRDLSTGELFF
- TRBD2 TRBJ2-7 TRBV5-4 TGTGCCAGCAGCGGAAGTAGCGGGATCGAGCAGTACTTC CASSGSSGIEQYF
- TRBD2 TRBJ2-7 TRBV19 TGTGCCAGTAGTATCTCCGGCGGGGGTGCCTACGAGCAGTACTTC CASSISGGGAYEQYF
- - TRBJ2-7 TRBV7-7 TGTGCCAGCAGCGCCGAGGGGGGGAGCGAGCAGTACTTC CASSAEGGSEQYF
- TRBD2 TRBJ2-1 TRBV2 TGTGCCAGCAGGCCAACTAGCGGGAGGGCTAATGAGCAGTTCTTC CASRPTSGRANEQFF
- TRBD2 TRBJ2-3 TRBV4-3 TGCGCCAGCAGCCAAGATACCCTAGCGGTCACAGATACGCAGTATTTT CASSQDTLAVTDTQYF
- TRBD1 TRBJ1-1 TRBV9 TGTGCCAGCAGCTTGACAGGGGGATCCACTGAAGCTTTCTTT CASSLTGGSTEAFF
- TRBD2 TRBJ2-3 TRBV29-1 TGCAGCGTCGATCTAGCGGGGGAGGCAGATACGCAGTATTTT CSVDLAGEADTQYF
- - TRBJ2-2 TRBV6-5 TGTGCCAGCAGTACAGGGAACCCCGGGGAGCTGTTTTTT CASSTGNPGELFF
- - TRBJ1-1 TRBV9 TGTGCCAGCAGCGTAGCTGGGGGGGAGGCTTTCTTT CASSVAGGEAFF
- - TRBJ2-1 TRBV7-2 TGTGCCAGCAGCTTAAGGCAGGGGGAGCAGTTCTTC CASSLRQGEQFF
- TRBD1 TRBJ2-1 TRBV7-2 TGTGCCAGCAGCGGAACAGGGGTGGGGTTCTACAATGAGCAGTTCTTC CASSGTGVGFYNEQFF
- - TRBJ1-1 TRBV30 TGTGCCTGGAGTCCTCTTATGAACACTGAAGCTTTCTTT CAWSPLMNTEAFF
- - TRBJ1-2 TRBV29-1 TGCAGCGTTGTCTTGCCAGGACAGCACTATGGCTACACCTTC CSVVLPGQHYGYTF
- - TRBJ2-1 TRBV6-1 TGTGCCAGCAGTGCAGGACGGGAGAACAATGAGCAGTTCTTC CASSAGRENNEQFF
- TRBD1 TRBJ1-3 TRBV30 TGTGCCTGGAGGGGGACAGGCTCGGGAAACACCATATATTTT CAWRGTGSGNTIYF
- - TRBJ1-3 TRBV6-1 TGTGCCAGCATTGAACGGGGCTCTGGAAACACCATATATTTT CASIERGSGNTIYF
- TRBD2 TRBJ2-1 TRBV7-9 TGTGCCAGCAGGCCTCCCGGACTAGCGGTCTACAATGAGCAGTTCTTC CASRPPGLAVYNEQFF
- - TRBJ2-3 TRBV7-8 TGTGCCAGCAGCACGCGGAATTTGGGCACAGATACGCAGTATTTT CASSTRNLGTDTQYF
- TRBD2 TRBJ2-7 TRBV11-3 TGTGCCAGCAGCCGGGGACTAGCGGGGGCCTACGAGCAGTACTTC CASSRGLAGAYEQYF
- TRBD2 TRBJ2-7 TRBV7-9 TGTGCCAGCAGCTTCCCACCGGGACTAGCGGGAGGGCCGCTCGAGCAGTACTTC CASSFPPGLAGGPLEQYF
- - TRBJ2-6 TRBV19 TGTGCCAGTAGTGCAGGGTTTAGGTCTGGGGCCAACGTCCTGACTTTC CASSAGFRSGANVLTF
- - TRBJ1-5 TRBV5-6 TGTGCCAGCAGCTTGGTGGGAGCGGAAGGGCCCCAGCATTTT CASSLVGAEGPQHF
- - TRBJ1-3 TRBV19 TGTGCCAGTAGTATCGATAGCCGGGGGTCCTCTGGAAACACCATATATTTT CASSIDSRGSSGNTIYF
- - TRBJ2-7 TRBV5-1 TGCGCCAGCAGCTCTGGTTGGCGGAGCCACGAGCAGCACTTC CASSSGWRSHEQHF
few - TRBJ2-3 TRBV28 TGTGCCAGTCTCCTGGACACCCGCACAGATACGCAGTATTTT CASLLDTRTDTQYF
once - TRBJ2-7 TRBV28 TGTGCCAGCAGTTTACCCCCGGGACTTTCGTACGAGCAGTACTTC CASSLPPGLSYEQYF
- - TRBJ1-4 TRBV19 TGTGCCAGTAGTATAGTTTTCAGGGCGGCTAATGAAAAACTGTTTTTT CASSIVFRAANEKLFF
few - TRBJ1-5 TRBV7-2 TGTGCCAGCAGCCGACCCTCTAGCAATCAGCCCCAGAATTTT CASSRPSSNQPQNF
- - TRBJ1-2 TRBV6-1 TGTGCCAGCAGTGAAACCGGACTCGACTATGGCTACACCTTC CASSETGLDYGYTF
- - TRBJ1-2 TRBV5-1 TGCGCCAGTTGCGAAGTAGCTAACTATGGCTACACCTTC CASCEVANYGYTF